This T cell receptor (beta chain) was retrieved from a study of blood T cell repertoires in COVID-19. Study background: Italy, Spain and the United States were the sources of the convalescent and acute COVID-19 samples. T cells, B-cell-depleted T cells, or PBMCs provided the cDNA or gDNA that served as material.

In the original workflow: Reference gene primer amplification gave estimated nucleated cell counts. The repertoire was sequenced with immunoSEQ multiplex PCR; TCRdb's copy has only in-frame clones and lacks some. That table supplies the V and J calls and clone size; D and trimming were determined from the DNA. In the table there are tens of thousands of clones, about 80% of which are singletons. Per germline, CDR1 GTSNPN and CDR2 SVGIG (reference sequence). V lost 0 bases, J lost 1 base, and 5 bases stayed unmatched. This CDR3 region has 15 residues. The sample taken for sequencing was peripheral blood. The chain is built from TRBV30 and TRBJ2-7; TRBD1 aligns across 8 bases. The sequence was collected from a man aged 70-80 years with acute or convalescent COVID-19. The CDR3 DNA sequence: TGTGCCTGGAGTGTACCTAGGACAGGGTCCTACGAGCAGTACTTC. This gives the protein CAWSVPRTGSYEQYF.